Listed below are T cell receptor beta chains from one sample, sequenced in a study of T cell responses to AZD1222 COVID-19 vaccine. Sequenced by immunoSEQ multiplex PCR; TCRdb stores in-frame clones only, minus some. Counted here are 85,000 or so clones, around 84% occurring once; the ten biggest clones make up around 5.9%. The material sequenced was peripheral blood, taken 28 days after the second AZD1222 dose. These receptors were taken from an adult who received the AZD1222 COVID-19 vaccine. CDR3s include the opening cysteine and the closing phenylalanine or tryptophan. Fields, in order: CDR3 DNA, CDR3 protein, V gene, J gene, CDR3 length, D gene, clone size. D genes are given only for firm matches. Rows may omit the clone size; those that give it use once, few, many or a size class.

DNA: TGTGCCAGCACCAGGACAGGGGGGAAGGAAAAACTGTTTTTT
CDR3: CASTRTGGKEKLFF
V: TRBV6-5
J: TRBJ1-4
length: 14
D: TRBD1
size: -

DNA: TGTGCCACCAGCAAGGCTGGGAGCTCCTACAATGAGCAGTTCTTC
CDR3: CATSKAGSSYNEQFF
V: TRBV15
J: TRBJ2-1
length: 15
D: -
size: -

DNA: TGTGCCTGGAGTAACGGGACAGGGAGGAACACCATATATTTT
CDR3: CAWSNGTGRNTIYF
V: TRBV30
J: TRBJ1-3
length: 14
D: TRBD1
size: -

DNA: TGTGCCAGCTCACCTGGACAATTGGGACAGCCCCAGCATTTT
CDR3: CASSPGQLGQPQHF
V: TRBV18
J: TRBJ1-5
length: 14
D: -
size: -

DNA: TGCAGCTCCCGTGCGGCTAGTGACGAGCAGTACTTC
CDR3: CSSRAASDEQYF
V: TRBV29-1
J: TRBJ2-7
length: 12
D: -
size: -

DNA: TGTGCCAGTAGTATTCTTGACAGGGGGCGACACGGGGAGCTGTTTTTT
CDR3: CASSILDRGRHGELFF
V: TRBV19
J: TRBJ2-2
length: 16
D: TRBD1
size: -

DNA: TGTGCCAGCTCGGTCGCCGGGAACACTGAAGCTTTCTTT
CDR3: CASSVAGNTEAFF
V: TRBV6-5
J: TRBJ1-1
length: 13
D: -
size: -

DNA: TGTGCCAGCAGTCCCCTAAGTCAGGGAGCCTACGAGCAGTACTTC
CDR3: CASSPLSQGAYEQYF
V: TRBV6-6
J: TRBJ2-7
length: 15
D: -
size: -

DNA: TGTGCCAGCAGCCAAGGGAGGGCCTTAAGAGCGGATGGCTACACCTTC
CDR3: CASSQGRALRADGYTF
V: TRBV3-1/TRBV3-2
J: TRBJ1-2
length: 16
D: -
size: -

DNA: TGTGCCACCAAATATCCGGGACAGGGAAACACCATATATTTT
CDR3: CATKYPGQGNTIYF
V: TRBV19
J: TRBJ1-3
length: 14
D: TRBD1
size: -

DNA: TGTGCCAGCCGAACGACCACCTATACACAAATCAATCAGCCCCAGCATTTT
CDR3: CASRTTTYTQINQPQHF
V: TRBV9
J: TRBJ1-5
length: 17
D: -
size: -

DNA: TGTGCCTGGAGTGTCAAGGGAGGGAACACTGAAGCTTTCTTT
CDR3: CAWSVKGGNTEAFF
V: TRBV30
J: TRBJ1-1
length: 14
D: -
size: -

DNA: TGTGCCAGCAGCGCTCGGACAGAAGAGACCCAGTACTTC
CDR3: CASSARTEETQYF
V: TRBV9
J: TRBJ2-5
length: 13
D: -
size: -

DNA: TGTGCCAGCAGCTTAGTTTGGCAGGGTGAGTATGGCTACACCTTC
CDR3: CASSLVWQGEYGYTF
V: TRBV7-2
J: TRBJ1-2
length: 15
D: -
size: once

DNA: TGTGCCAGCGGGCCAAGTAGCGGGGGCTACAATGAGCAGTTCTTC
CDR3: CASGPSSGGYNEQFF
V: TRBV28
J: TRBJ2-1
length: 15
D: TRBD2
size: -

DNA: TGCGCCAGCAGCTTGGACCGGAGCTACGAGCAGTACTTC
CDR3: CASSLDRSYEQYF
V: TRBV5-1
J: TRBJ2-7
length: 13
D: -
size: -

DNA: TGTGCCAGCAGCCCCGGGGTAGCGGGTGAGCAGTTCTTC
CDR3: CASSPGVAGEQFF
V: TRBV3-1/TRBV3-2
J: TRBJ2-1
length: 13
D: TRBD2
size: -

DNA: TGTGCCGCCGCAAACAGGGAAGGCTATGGCTACACCTTC
CDR3: CAAANREGYGYTF
V: TRBV28
J: TRBJ1-2
length: 13
D: -
size: -

DNA: TGTGCCATCAGTGAGCCGGGACAGGGAGGTGAGCAGTTCTTC
CDR3: CAISEPGQGGEQFF
V: TRBV10-3
J: TRBJ2-1
length: 14
D: TRBD1
size: -

DNA: TGTGCCAGCATCTCGAAGGGGGCAATTCAGAACACTGAAGCTTTCTTT
CDR3: CASISKGAIQNTEAFF
V: TRBV27
J: TRBJ1-1
length: 16
D: TRBD1
size: -

DNA: TGTGCCAGCAGCCATGCAGCGGGGGGGCTAGATACGCAGTATTTT
CDR3: CASSHAAGGLDTQYF
V: TRBV3-1/TRBV3-2
J: TRBJ2-3
length: 15
D: TRBD2
size: -

DNA: TGTGCCAGCAGTTTAAAGGGGGCTCTTGGCTACACCTTC
CDR3: CASSLKGALGYTF
V: TRBV12-3/TRBV12-4
J: TRBJ1-2
length: 13
D: TRBD1
size: -

DNA: TGTGCCAGCCAAACAGGGGCCGGTAATGAAAAACTGTTTTTT
CDR3: CASQTGAGNEKLFF
V: TRBV6-5
J: TRBJ1-4
length: 14
D: TRBD1
size: -

DNA: TGTGCCAGCAGCAAAGCGGGGAAAGCGGGGGGCTACAATGAGCAGTTCTTC
CDR3: CASSKAGKAGGYNEQFF
V: TRBV21-1
J: TRBJ2-1
length: 17
D: -
size: -

DNA: TGTGCCAGCTCACCCGGGCAGGGGGCATCCTACGAGCAGTACTTC
CDR3: CASSPGQGASYEQYF
V: TRBV18
J: TRBJ2-7
length: 15
D: TRBD1
size: once

DNA: TGTGCCAGCAGTTCTCCACCAGGAGGGAGCTTCGAGCAGTACTTC
CDR3: CASSSPPGGSFEQYF
V: TRBV28
J: TRBJ2-7
length: 15
D: -
size: -

DNA: TGTGCCAGCAGCGCGGGACAGGCCACCTATGGTTTCTTC
CDR3: CASSAGQATYGFF
V: TRBV5-6
J: TRBJ2-1
length: 13
D: TRBD1
size: -

DNA: TGCAGTGCGCCGAGATCCTACGAGCAGTACTTC
CDR3: CSAPRSYEQYF
V: TRBV20-1
J: TRBJ2-7
length: 11
D: -
size: few

DNA: TGTGCCAGCAGCCAGGAGGGAGATACGCAGTATTTT
CDR3: CASSQEGDTQYF
V: TRBV3-1/TRBV3-2
J: TRBJ2-3
length: 12
D: -
size: -

DNA: TGTGCCAGCACCCTCGGGGGGAACTCCTACAATGAGCAGTTCTTC
CDR3: CASTLGGNSYNEQFF
V: TRBV28
J: TRBJ2-1
length: 15
D: TRBD2
size: -

DNA: TGTGCCTGGAGGTACGGAGGGGAGTCCTACGAGCAGTACTTC
CDR3: CAWRYGGESYEQYF
V: TRBV30
J: TRBJ2-7
length: 14
D: -
size: once

DNA: TGTGCCAGCAGCGTAGGCCGAGTGGGAAAAGGGAACACTGAAGCTTTCTTT
CDR3: CASSVGRVGKGNTEAFF
V: TRBV9
J: TRBJ1-1
length: 17
D: -
size: few

DNA: TGTGCCAGTAGTATGGCAGGGACTCGTACCGGGGAGCTGTTTTTT
CDR3: CASSMAGTRTGELFF
V: TRBV19
J: TRBJ2-2
length: 15
D: -
size: -

DNA: TGTGCCAGTAGTATGGGGGGCATCGGCGTGAACACTGAAGCTTTCTTT
CDR3: CASSMGGIGVNTEAFF
V: TRBV19
J: TRBJ1-1
length: 16
D: -
size: once

DNA: TGTGCCTGGCAACAGGGAGAGACCCAGTACTTC
CDR3: CAWQQGETQYF
V: TRBV30
J: TRBJ2-5
length: 11
D: -
size: -

DNA: TGTGCCAGCAGCTTTCGGACTTCCACAGATACGCAGTATTTT
CDR3: CASSFRTSTDTQYF
V: TRBV5-8
J: TRBJ2-3
length: 14
D: -
size: -

DNA: TGTGCCAGCAGCCTCCAACTAGCGGGGGACCCTCGGCATGAGCAGTTCTTC
CDR3: CASSLQLAGDPRHEQFF
V: TRBV4-2
J: TRBJ2-1
length: 17
D: TRBD2
size: -

DNA: TGTGCCAGCAAGCGGGAGGTGCGCGATGAGCAGTTCTTC
CDR3: CASKREVRDEQFF
V: TRBV4-2
J: TRBJ2-1
length: 13
D: TRBD2
size: -

DNA: TGTGCCAGCAGCTTAGAGAAGGGACAGGATAACTATGGCTACACCTTC
CDR3: CASSLEKGQDNYGYTF
V: TRBV7-2
J: TRBJ1-2
length: 16
D: TRBD1
size: -

DNA: TGTGCCACCAGCAGAGATTATAGTAGCAATCAGCCCCAGCATTTT
CDR3: CATSRDYSSNQPQHF
V: TRBV15
J: TRBJ1-5
length: 15
D: -
size: -

DNA: TGCAGCGTTGAAGGTAGACAGCCTGAAGCTTTCTTT
CDR3: CSVEGRQPEAFF
V: TRBV29-1
J: TRBJ1-1
length: 12
D: -
size: once

DNA: TGTGCCAGCAGTCCATCCCAAGGACTAGCTCGGGAGCAGTACTTC
CDR3: CASSPSQGLAREQYF
V: TRBV6-5
J: TRBJ2-7
length: 15
D: TRBD2
size: -

DNA: TGTGCCAGCAGCCGGCGGGACAGGGGTTCTGGAAACACCATATATTTT
CDR3: CASSRRDRGSGNTIYF
V: TRBV3-1/TRBV3-2
J: TRBJ1-3
length: 16
D: TRBD1
size: once

DNA: TGTGCCAGCAGTGCTCTAGCGGGGGTCACTAATGAGCAGTTCTTC
CDR3: CASSALAGVTNEQFF
V: TRBV2
J: TRBJ2-1
length: 15
D: TRBD2
size: -

DNA: TGTGCCAGCAGTCCCGGGGGGACAGGGCGAGAGCAGTACTTC
CDR3: CASSPGGTGREQYF
V: TRBV6-5
J: TRBJ2-7
length: 14
D: TRBD1
size: -

DNA: TGTGCCAGCAGCTTATCCCAGTATTATGGCTACACCTTC
CDR3: CASSLSQYYGYTF
V: TRBV7-6
J: TRBJ1-2
length: 13
D: -
size: -

DNA: TGTGCCAGCAGGCTACAGGGGGACCTCCCTCAAGAGACCCAGTACTTC
CDR3: CASRLQGDLPQETQYF
V: TRBV7-9
J: TRBJ2-5
length: 16
D: TRBD1
size: -

DNA: TGTGCCAGCGGCAAGGGACTAGCGGGAACCTACGAGCAGTACTTC
CDR3: CASGKGLAGTYEQYF
V: TRBV28
J: TRBJ2-7
length: 15
D: TRBD2
size: -

DNA: TGTGCCTGGAGCCGAATAAGGGAGCAGTACTTC
CDR3: CAWSRIREQYF
V: TRBV30
J: TRBJ2-7
length: 11
D: -
size: once

DNA: TGTGCCAGCAGGGAGAACTACGAGCAGTACTTC
CDR3: CASRENYEQYF
V: TRBV28
J: TRBJ2-7
length: 11
D: -
size: -